The next 15 T cell receptor beta chains were all read from a single sample in a study of T cell responses to AZD1222 COVID-19 vaccine. Here immunoSEQ multiplex PCR was the method, and the copy in TCRdb shows in-frame clones only, minus some. The sample consists of some 89,000 clones, about nine tenths of them appearing once. Specimen: peripheral blood, collected on day 0 of AZD1222 vaccination. The receptors derive from an adult in good health.

This clone was observed a few times. The chain recombines TRBV5-1 with TRBJ1-2, with D perhaps matching TRBD1 (6 bases). Germline V CDR1 and CDR2: SGHRS, YFSETQ. The V end was cut by 7 bases, the J end by 8 bases, with 24 bases between. This CDR3 is built from 15 residues. CDR3 DNA sequence: TGCGCCAGCGCCAACCCGTCGGGGGGCGTTCAAGGCTACACCTTC. It codes for CASANPSGGVQGYTF.

This chain links TRBV6-5 with TRBJ2-7, with no clear D. The V end was cut by 8 bases, the J end by 3 bases, with 14 bases between. The germline gives CDR1 MNHEY, CDR2 SVGAGI. The CDR3 is 13 amino acids. The CDR3 DNA reads TGTGCCAGCGGCGTAGATTCGTTCTACGAGCAGTACTTC. This encodes CASGVDSFYEQYF.

The chain carries TRBV7-2 and TRBJ1-1; 7 bases are a match to TRBD1. The germline gives CDR1 SGHTA, CDR2 FQGNSA. V lost 5 bases, J lost 4 bases, and 4 bases stayed unmatched. The CDR3 runs to 13 residues. The chain's CDR3 is CASSINRGTEAFF. The CDR3 nucleotides read TGTGCCAGCAGCATAAACAGGGGCACTGAAGCTTTCTTT.

This clone was detected only once. This chain links TRBV4-1 with TRBJ1-5; D is ambiguous. V was trimmed by 1 base and J by 4 bases, leaving 8 bases between them. There are 14 residues in the CDR3. CDR1 and CDR2 (germline): MGHRA, YSYEKL. CDR3 in amino acids: CASSQVGENQPQHF. The CDR3 nucleotides are TGCGCCAGCAGCCAAGTTGGTGAAAATCAGCCCCAGCATTTT.

This chain uses TRBV12-3 or TRBV12-4 with TRBJ2-5, with unresolved D. V dropped 6 bases and J dropped 5 bases, with 7 bases sitting between them. This CDR3 has 11 residues. In DNA, the CDR3 is TGTGCCAGCAGGAAAGAGGAGACCCAGTACTTC. Translating it yields CASRKEETQYF.

The chain couples TRBV5-1 to TRBJ2-1, with 9 bases fitting TRBD1. Looked up from germline, CDR1 is SGHRS and CDR2 is YFSETQ. Unmatched junction bases numbered 6, after V lost 4 bases and J lost 7 bases. This CDR3 region has 14 residues. CDR3 nucleotides: TGCGCCAGCAGCCTGGGACAGGGAGGAAATGAGCAGTTCTTC. This translates into CASSLGQGGNEQFF.

The chain combines TRBV12-3 or TRBV12-4 with TRBJ1-4; 8 positions match TRBD1. This CDR3 is built from 13 residues. The junction had 8 bases not matched to a gene; V was cut back by 9 bases and J by 8 bases. The CDR3 sequence: CASQDREYEKLFF. In DNA form, the CDR3 reads TGTGCCAGTCAGGACAGGGAGTACGAAAAACTGTTTTTT.

This chain joins TRBV7-9 and TRBJ1-2; D remains ambiguous. The CDR3 consists of 12 residues. V lost 5 bases and J 4 bases, leaving 8 bases between the germline ends. The germline V gene has CDR1 SEHNR and CDR2 FQNEAQ (reference sequence). CDR3 sequence: CASSQLGYGYTF. In DNA form, the CDR3 reads TGTGCCAGCAGCCAGCTCGGCTATGGCTACACCTTC.

The chain couples TRBV9 to TRBJ2-7; 7 bases fit TRBD1. This CDR3 is 14 amino acids long. Germline values: CDR1 SGDLS, CDR2 YYNGEE. V was pared by 1 base and J by 4 bases, with 5 bases of the junction left unmatched. The CDR3 protein is CASSVFRDSYEQYF. CDR3 coding DNA: TGTGCCAGCAGCGTATTCCGGGACAGTTACGAGCAGTACTTC.

The chain uses TRBV11-3 and TRBJ2-3; D unresolved. The germline V and J ends were trimmed by 0 bases and 4 bases, with 11 bases remaining between them. From germline, CDR1 is SGHNT and CDR2 YENEEA. The CDR3 contains 15 residues. The CDR3 DNA reads TGTGCCAGCAGCTTAGATCCCAAGCTCCCAGATACGCAGTATTTT. Translation: CASSLDPKLPDTQYF.

The rearrangement links TRBV5-6 to TRBJ2-2; D gene unclear. Germline-derived CDR1 and CDR2 are SGHDT and YYEEEE. V dropped 1 base and J dropped 0 bases, with 10 bases sitting between them. The CDR3 sequence is 16 residues long. In DNA form, the CDR3 reads TGTGCCAGCAGCTTGAGTCTTGGAACGAACACCGGGGAGCTGTTTTTT. As protein: CASSLSLGTNTGELFF.

The genes are TRBV3-1 (or the pseudogene TRBV3-2) and TRBJ1-4; 9 nucleotides agree with TRBD1. The CDR3 has 15 residues. Trimming cost V 4 bases and J 8 bases; bases outside gene matches: 8. Germline V CDR1 and CDR2: LGHDT, YNNKEL (reference sequence). CDR3 amino acids: CASSRGTGLGEKLFF. In DNA form, the CDR3 reads TGTGCCAGCAGCCGCGGGACAGGGTTAGGGGAAAAACTGTTTTTT.

The chain joins TRBV13 to TRBJ1-5; TRBD1 aligns across 7 bases. Germline values: CDR1 PRHDT, CDR2 FYEKMQ (reference sequence). The CDR3 runs to 16 residues. V lost 4 bases to trimming and J lost 2 bases; unmatched junction nucleotides: 8. CDR3 in DNA: TGTGCCAGCAGCTCGTCAGGGGGGGTGGGCAATCAGCCCCAGCATTTT. This gives the protein CASSSSGGVGNQPQHF.

The rearrangement joins TRBV27 to TRBJ2-5; TRBD1 is a possible D gene (6 bases). The CDR3 runs 13 residues. The germline CDR1 and CDR2 sequences are MNHEY and SMNVEV (reference sequence). V lost 6 bases and J lost 2, with 10 bases in between. CDR3 DNA sequence: TGTGCCAGCAGGGGACACCTTCAAGAGACCCAGTACTTC. Residues: CASRGHLQETQYF.

The chain has TRBV7-3 and TRBJ2-1, with 15 bases aligning to TRBD2. Germline CDR1 and CDR2: SGHTA and FQGTGA. V lost 5 bases, J lost 8 bases, and 7 bases stayed unmatched. This CDR3 region has 16 residues. CDR3 nucleotides: TGTGCCAGCAGCGATTGGACTAGCGGGGGGGCGTATGAGCAGTTCTTC. Amino acids: CASSDWTSGGAYEQFF.